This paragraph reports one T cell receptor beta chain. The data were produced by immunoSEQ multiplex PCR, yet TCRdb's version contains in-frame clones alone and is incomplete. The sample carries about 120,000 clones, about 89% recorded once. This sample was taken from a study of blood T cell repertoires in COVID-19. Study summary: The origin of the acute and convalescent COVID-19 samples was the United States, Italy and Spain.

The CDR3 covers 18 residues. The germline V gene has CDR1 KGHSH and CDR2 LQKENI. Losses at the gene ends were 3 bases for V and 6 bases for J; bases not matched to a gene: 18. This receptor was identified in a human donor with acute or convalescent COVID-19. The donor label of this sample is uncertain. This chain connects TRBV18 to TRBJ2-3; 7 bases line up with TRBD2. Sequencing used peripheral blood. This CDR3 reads CASSPLGRERIYSDTQYF. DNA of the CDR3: TGTGCCAGCTCACCCCTGGGGCGGGAGCGGATATATTCGGATACGCAGTATTTT.